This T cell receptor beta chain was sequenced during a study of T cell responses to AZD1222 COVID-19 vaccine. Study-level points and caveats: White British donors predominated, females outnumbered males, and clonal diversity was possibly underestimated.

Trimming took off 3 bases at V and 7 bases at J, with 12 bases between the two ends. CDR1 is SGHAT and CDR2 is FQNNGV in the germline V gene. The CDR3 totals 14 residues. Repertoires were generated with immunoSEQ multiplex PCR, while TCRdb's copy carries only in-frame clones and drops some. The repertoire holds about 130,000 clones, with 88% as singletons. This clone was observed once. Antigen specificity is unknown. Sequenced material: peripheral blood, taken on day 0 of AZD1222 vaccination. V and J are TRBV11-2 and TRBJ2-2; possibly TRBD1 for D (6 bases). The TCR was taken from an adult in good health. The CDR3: CASSLRAGVGELFF. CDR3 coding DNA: TGTGCCAGCAGCTTGAGGGCAGGGGTCGGGGAGCTGTTTTTT.